These T cell receptor beta chains were read from a single sample in a study of shared clonotypes between healthy human individuals. Libraries were prepared by immunoSEQ multiplex PCR; TCRdb keeps only in-frame clonotypes and omits some of them. This repertoire shows roughly 2.1 million clones, 90% to 95% found once; its top ten account for over 1.5%. The sample comprised naive CD8+ T cells from PBMCs. Receptors originate from a man aged 18 to 30 in good health. Some clones in this sample may be carry-over from other donors' samples. Each CDR3 is given with its conserved first and last residue. A D gene is named only where the DNA matches it firmly. Clone sizes are given selectively: once, few, many, or a class where the clone is expanded.

TGTGCCAGCAGCTTGGGGGGGTTATACGAGCAGTACTTC	CASSLGGLYEQYF	-	TRBD2	TRBV7-9	TRBJ2-7
TGTGCCAGCAGCTTAGGGCGGGAGAGCTACAATGAGCAGTTCTTC	CASSLGRESYNEQFF	-	TRBD2	TRBV7-8	TRBJ2-1
TGTGCCAGCACCAACGGTCGGGTCAGGGACCACAATGAGCAGTTCTTC	CASTNGRVRDHNEQFF	-	-	TRBV28	TRBJ2-1
TGTGCCAGCAGCCCCGATACCGGAGGGTCGATCGGGGAGCTGTTTTTT	CASSPDTGGSIGELFF	-	-	TRBV7-3	TRBJ2-2
TGTGCCAGTAGTATGGCTAGCGGAATCTACAATGAGCAGTTCTTC	CASSMASGIYNEQFF	-	TRBD2	TRBV19	TRBJ2-1
TGCGCCAGCAGCCAAGAATATTCGTGGGCTTCCTACGAGCAGTACTTC	CASSQEYSWASYEQYF	-	-	TRBV4-1	TRBJ2-7
TGTGCCAGCAGCTTCGGGACAGCCTCCTACGAGCAGTACTTC	CASSFGTASYEQYF	-	TRBD1	TRBV7-9	TRBJ2-7
TGTGCCAGCAGCGTCAGGGGTTCTGGAAACACCATATATTTT	CASSVRGSGNTIYF	-	-	TRBV9	TRBJ1-3
TGTGCCAGCAGTCAGGACGGGGGGACTAGCGGAGCACTTTACAATGAGCAGTTCTTC	CASSQDGGTSGALYNEQFF	-	TRBD2	TRBV5-4	TRBJ2-1
TGCAGCGTTGAAAACGACAGTTACGAGCAGTACTTC	CSVENDSYEQYF	-	-	TRBV29-1	TRBJ2-7
TGTGCCAGCTCACCGGATATTAACCCGACAGGGGCGGAAAGGTACCAAGAGACCCAGTACTTC	CASSPDINPTGAERYQETQYF	-	TRBD1	TRBV18	TRBJ2-5
TGTGCCAGCAGCTTAGAGGGCGCCTACGAGCAGTACTTC	CASSLEGAYEQYF	-	-	TRBV11-3	TRBJ2-7
TGTGCCAGCACCCCGTGGATGGCGGGTGAGTCCTACAATGAGCAGTTCTTC	CASTPWMAGESYNEQFF	-	-	TRBV28	TRBJ2-1
TGTGCCAGCAGCTTTTCCGGGCAAGCTTTCTTT	CASSFSGQAFF	-	-	TRBV5-4	TRBJ1-1
TGTGCCAGCCTTAATAGCGTCGCGGACAATGAGCAGTTCTTC	CASLNSVADNEQFF	-	-	TRBV6-5	TRBJ2-1
TGCGCCAGCAGCCAAGGAGAAGGCTATGGCTACACCTTC	CASSQGEGYGYTF	few	-	TRBV4-1	TRBJ1-2
TGTGCCAGCAGGACCGCAGGGCCCTCCCAGCCCCAGCATTTT	CASRTAGPSQPQHF	few	-	TRBV28	TRBJ1-5
TGCAGCGTTGATTTAGGGTACAATCAGCCCCAGCATTTT	CSVDLGYNQPQHF	-	-	TRBV29-1	TRBJ1-5
TGTGCCAGCGGAGCGCTGAGCTCCTACAATGAGCAGTTCTTC	CASGALSSYNEQFF	once	-	TRBV6-1	TRBJ2-1
TGTGCCAGCAGCCCGACAGGGACCTATGGCTACACCTTC	CASSPTGTYGYTF	-	TRBD1	TRBV25-1	TRBJ1-2
TGTGCCAGCAGTTTTAGGTCGAGGGGCGCAACTAATGAAAAACTGTTTTTT	CASSFRSRGATNEKLFF	-	-	TRBV28	TRBJ1-4
TGTGCCAGCAGCTTAGTAAGGGGTGGCTACACCTTC	CASSLVRGGYTF	-	-	TRBV7-6	TRBJ1-2
TGTGCCAGCAGCTCAAGGACAGAAACTGGGGAGACCCAGTACTTC	CASSSRTETGETQYF	-	-	TRBV9	TRBJ2-5
TGTGCCAGCAGTTACCTGGCTAGCGGAAGCACAGATACGCAGTATTTT	CASSYLASGSTDTQYF	-	TRBD2	TRBV6-5	TRBJ2-3
TGTGCCAGCAGTTCCGGGACTAGCTCGGGAGATACGCAGTATTTT	CASSSGTSSGDTQYF	-	TRBD2	TRBV28	TRBJ2-3
TGTGCCAGCAGTTTTGGACTAGCGATCACAGATACGCAGTATTTT	CASSFGLAITDTQYF	-	TRBD2	TRBV28	TRBJ2-3
TGTGCCAGCAGCCCCGGGACAGGGAATGGGTCACCCCTCCACTTT	CASSPGTGNGSPLHF	-	TRBD1	TRBV7-6	TRBJ1-6
TGCGCCAGCAGCCAACGGGGGGACCACGGCAAAAACATTCAGTACTTC	CASSQRGDHGKNIQYF	-	TRBD2	TRBV4-1	TRBJ2-4
TGTGCCACACTCGGGGCAGGGGGGACCACAGATACGCAGTATTTT	CATLGAGGTTDTQYF	-	-	TRBV10-3	TRBJ2-3
TGTGCCATCACGGGGGGAGTCGAGAGAGATACGCAGTATTTT	CAITGGVERDTQYF	-	TRBD2	TRBV10-3	TRBJ2-3
TGTGCCAGCAGTTACGACAGCAGCAATCAGCCCCAGCATTTT	CASSYDSSNQPQHF	-	-	TRBV6-5	TRBJ1-5
TGCGCCAGCAGCCAACTCCCGACTAGCGGGGACGAGCAGTACTTC	CASSQLPTSGDEQYF	-	TRBD2	TRBV4-1	TRBJ2-7
TGTGCCAGTAGTATTCCTTCACCCTACAATGAGCAGTTCTTC	CASSIPSPYNEQFF	-	-	TRBV19	TRBJ2-1
TGTGCCAGCAGTTTATCCTCAGGGAACGCAGATACGCAGTATTTT	CASSLSSGNADTQYF	-	-	TRBV27	TRBJ2-3
TGTGCCTGGGGACAGGCCAGGGTTTTAGATACGCAGTATTTT	CAWGQARVLDTQYF	-	TRBD1	TRBV30	TRBJ2-3
TGCGCCAGCAGCGCCCCGCGGGAGGGCTCTGGGGCCAACGTCCTGACTTTC	CASSAPREGSGANVLTF	-	TRBD2	TRBV5-1	TRBJ2-6
TGCGCCAGCAGCCAAGGGAGCGGGAGGGCGACAGATACGCAGTATTTT	CASSQGSGRATDTQYF	-	TRBD2	TRBV4-1	TRBJ2-3
TGTGCCAGCAGCCCCCAATACCGACTAGCGGGAGACCCGCCCCAGTACTTC	CASSPQYRLAGDPPQYF	-	TRBD2	TRBV9	TRBJ2-5
TGTGCCAGCATGTTACAGGGGAACACCGGGGAGCTGTTTTTT	CASMLQGNTGELFF	-	-	TRBV2	TRBJ2-2